This passage covers 20 T cell receptor beta chains from one sample sequenced in a study of blood T cell repertoires in COVID-19. The assay was immunoSEQ multiplex PCR, and TCRdb's table has in-frame clones only and misses some. Of about 400,000 clones listed, approximately 91% were seen once; the top ten hold roughly 2%. The sequenced material came from PBMCs or T cells enriched from blood (not recorded which). The receptors here all came from a woman in her forties with acute COVID-19.

The chain joins TRBV7-9 to TRBJ2-5; 16 bases map to TRBD2. The germline CDR1 and CDR2 sequences are SEHNR and FQNEAQ (reference sequence). The CDR3 spans 17 residues. V shed 5 bases, J shed 5 bases, and the junction held 8 bases outside the gene matches. The CDR3 protein is CASSAPGLAGGQETQYF. The CDR3 coding sequence is TGTGCCAGCAGCGCTCCGGGACTAGCGGGGGGGCAGGAGACCCAGTACTTC.

The V call is TRBV7-9, the J call TRBJ2-7; TRBD2 is a possible D gene (5 bases). Germline V CDR1 and CDR2: SEHNR, FQNEAQ (reference sequence). Between the trimmed V and J ends, which lost 1 base and 7 bases, there was a span of 11 bases. The CDR3 runs to 13 residues. The CDR3 sequence is CASSLEGGGEQYF. The CDR3 region has the DNA TGTGCCAGCAGCTTAGAGGGTGGCGGGGAGCAGTACTTC. Drawing the rest from reference TRBV7-9 and TRBJ2-7, the complete variable domain is DTGVSQNPRHKITKRGQNVTFRCDPISEHNRLYWYRQTLGQGPEFLTYFQNEAQLEKSRLLSDRFSAERPKGSFSTLEIQRTEQGDSAMYLCASSLEGGGEQYFGPGTRLTVT.

This clone was counted only a few times. V and J are TRBV2 and TRBJ2-3, with 14 bases aligning to TRBD2. The CDR3 extends over 14 amino acids. The V gene's germline CDR1 is SNHLY and CDR2 FYNNEI. V trimming: 9 bases; J trimming: 9 bases; junction bases outside the gene matches: 8. The DNA of the CDR3 is TGTGCCAGAGGCGGGACTAGCGGGGGAGGCACGCAGTATTTT. Translated, it gives CARGGTSGGGTQYF.

J is TRBJ1-2 and V is TRBV10-3; 11 nucleotides agree with TRBD1. CDR1 is ENHRY, CDR2 SYGVKD, per germline. J was trimmed by 6 bases and V by 3 bases; bases with no gene match: 15. This CDR3 has 18 amino acids. CDR3 DNA sequence: TGTGCCATCAGTGATCCTTCCTACCTACCGGGACAGGGGGATGGCTACACCTTC. As protein: CAISDPSYLPGQGDGYTF.

V usage is TRBV7-9 and J usage is TRBJ1-1; D unclear. The CDR3 has 14 residues. Germline CDR1 reads SEHNR; CDR2 reads FQNEAQ (reference sequence). Trimming took off 2 bases at V and 9 bases at J, with 16 bases between the two ends. CDR3: CASSLPRLALQAFF. CDR3 bases: TGTGCCAGCAGCTTACCTCGTCTGGCCCTCCAAGCTTTCTTT.

This chain joins TRBV18 and TRBJ1-1; TRBD1 agrees at 11 bases. V was pared by 2 bases and J by 4 bases, with 9 bases of the junction left unmatched. This CDR3 comprises 17 residues. Germline CDR1 reads KGHSH; CDR2 reads LQKENI. In nucleotides, the CDR3 is TGTGCCAGCTCACCATCTGTGGACAGGGGGCGCGGCACTGAAGCTTTCTTT. Protein sequence: CASSPSVDRGRGTEAFF.

DNA of the CDR3: TGTGCCAGCAGTTTCGGGACTAGCTTTGAGCAGTTCTTC. Translated: CASSFGTSFEQFF. V usage is TRBV12-3 or TRBV12-4 and J usage is TRBJ2-1; 9 positions match TRBD2. This CDR3 has 13 amino acids. V was clipped by 3 bases and J by 9 bases; unmatched bases: 3.

The chain is built from TRBV7-9 and TRBJ2-7; D is possibly TRBD1 (6 bases). The CDR3 extends over 11 amino acids. The V gene lost 6 bases and the J gene lost 8 bases, with 11 bases spanning the gap. Germline CDR1 and CDR2: SEHNR and FQNEAQ (reference sequence). In nucleotides, the CDR3 is TGTGCCAGCAGGGGGGCGGCTAAGCAGTACTTC. It encodes CASRGAAKQYF.

CDR3 amino acids: CASNFLMNTEAFF. CDR3 nucleotides: TGTGCCAGCAATTTTCTTATGAACACTGAAGCTTTCTTT. The chain employs TRBV12-3 or TRBV12-4 and TRBJ1-1; D is unclear. There are 13 residues in the CDR3. V gave up 7 bases and J gave up 0 bases, with 9 bases separating them.

The rearrangement links TRBV6-1 to TRBJ2-6; TRBD1 matches at 12 bases. In germline, CDR1 is MNHNS, CDR2 SASEGT. The CDR3 runs to 14 residues. J was trimmed by 15 bases and V by 3 bases; bases with no gene match: 6. CDR3 DNA sequence: TGTGCCAGCAGTGACCCGGGACAGGGGGCGTACCTGACTTTC. This codes for CASSDPGQGAYLTF.

The chain employs TRBV2 and TRBJ2-1, with a possible D match to TRBD1 (7 bases). Trimming stripped 6 bases from V and 4 bases from J, with 16 bases between. Germline V gene sequence: CDR1 SNHLY, CDR2 FYNNEI. CDR3 length: 15 amino acids. The CDR3 region is CASRGGQTQYNEQFF. Here the CDR3 DNA reads TGTGCCAGCAGGGGGGGACAGACTCAATACAATGAGCAGTTCTTC.

Only a few counts were recorded for this clone. The chain couples TRBV30 to TRBJ1-1, with a tentative D call TRBD1 (6 bases). V shed 2 bases and J shed 4 bases, with 14 bases lying between them. Germline V CDR1 and CDR2: GTSNPN, SVGIG (reference sequence). CDR3 length: 14 amino acids. In DNA form, the CDR3 reads TGTGCCTGGAGTCATACAGGGTGGGGCACTGAAGCTTTCTTT. As protein: CAWSHTGWGTEAFF.

The rearrangement links TRBV6-2 or TRBV6-3 to TRBJ1-5; possibly TRBD1 for D (6 bases). V shed 2 bases and J shed 2 bases, with 13 bases lying between them. Germline CDR1 MNHEY, CDR2 SVGEGT. This CDR3 has 16 amino acids. DNA of the CDR3: TGTGCCAGCAGTTACGGGGGGGCGTCTGGCAATCAGCCCCAGCATTTT. Encoded protein: CASSYGGASGNQPQHF.

This clone has just one count. The J gene is TRBJ2-5, the V gene TRBV11-2; TRBD1 is a possible D gene (6 bases). CDR3 length: 15 residues. V shed 5 bases and J shed 5 bases, with 18 bases lying between them. Germline CDR1 reads SGHAT; CDR2 reads FQNNGV. DNA for the CDR3: TGTGCCAGCAGCCGCATGCAGGGGAGAGGGGAGACCCAGTACTTC. This gives the protein CASSRMQGRGETQYF.

The chain recombines TRBV11-2 with TRBJ1-1; 9 positions match TRBD1. Germline V gene lookup returns CDR1 SGHAT and CDR2 FQNNGV. V was pared by 7 bases and J by 0 bases, with 3 bases of the junction left unmatched. The CDR3 spans 14 residues. The DNA of the CDR3 is TGTGCCAGCACAAGGACAGGGGTGAACACTGAAGCTTTCTTT. Translated: CASTRTGVNTEAFF.

The chain joins TRBV11-2 to TRBJ1-3; TRBD1 matches at 7 bases. Trimming took 6 bases from V and 3 from J; bases not matched to a gene: 8. Germline CDR1 SGHAT, CDR2 FQNNGV. This CDR3 comprises 15 residues. The chain's CDR3 is CASSPITGVGNTIYF. The CDR3 DNA sequence: TGTGCCAGCAGTCCGATAACAGGGGTTGGAAACACCATATATTTT.

This clone turned up a few times. The chain joins TRBV7-9 to TRBJ1-2, with 7 bases aligning to TRBD1. The V segment lost 11 bases and the J segment 8 bases; nucleotides outside the gene matches: 14. Germline V gives CDR1 SEHNR, CDR2 FQNEAQ (reference sequence). The CDR3 has 13 residues. CDR3 residues: CACSQGPREGYTF. The CDR3 bases are TGTGCCTGCTCACAGGGGCCTCGGGAAGGCTACACCTTC.

The rearrangement links TRBV18 to TRBJ1-4, with D possibly being TRBD1 (6 bases). Trimming cost V 4 bases and J 3 bases, with 21 bases left between them. This CDR3 region has 18 residues. Looked up from germline, CDR1 is KGHSH and CDR2 is LQKENI. The DNA of the CDR3 is TGTGCCAGCTCACGGTCCGGCTACAGGGTCGATCCTAATGAAAAACTGTTTTTT. This sequence encodes CASSRSGYRVDPNEKLFF. Filled out from reference TRBV18 and TRBJ1-4, the complete variable domain reads NAGVMQNPRHLVRRRGQEARLRCSPMKGHSHVYWYRQLPEEGLKFMVYLQKENIIDESGMPKERFSAEFPKEGPSILRIQQVVRGDSAAYFCASSRSGYRVDPNEKLFFGSGTQLSVL.

The chain is built from TRBV6-5 and TRBJ2-3, with TRBD2 identical over 7 bases. The V segment lost 7 bases and the J segment 0 bases; nucleotides outside the gene matches: 4. The CDR3 has 14 amino acids. Germline V lookup: CDR1 MNHEY, CDR2 SVGAGI. Here the CDR3 reads CASTDGGSTDTQYF. CDR3 DNA sequence: TGTGCCAGCACGGACGGGGGGAGCACAGATACGCAGTATTTT.

This clone was counted only a few times. CDR3 sequence reads: CATGWKGASPLHF. The CDR3 DNA reads as TGTGCCACCGGTTGGAAGGGGGCTTCACCCCTCCACTTT. The chain links TRBV19 to TRBJ1-6, with 7 bases fitting TRBD1. Trimming removed 10 bases from V and 9 bases from J; junction bases left unmatched: 9. The CDR3 loop spans 13 amino acids. Germline CDR1 LNHDA, CDR2 SQIVND (reference sequence).